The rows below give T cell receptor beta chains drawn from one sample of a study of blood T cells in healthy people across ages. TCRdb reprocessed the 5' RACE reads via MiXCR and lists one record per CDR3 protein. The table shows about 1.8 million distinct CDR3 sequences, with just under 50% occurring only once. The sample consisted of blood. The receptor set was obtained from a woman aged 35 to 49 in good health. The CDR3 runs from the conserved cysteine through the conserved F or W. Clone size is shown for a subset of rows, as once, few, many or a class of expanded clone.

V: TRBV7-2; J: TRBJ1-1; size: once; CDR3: CASSSIVGTGEAFF
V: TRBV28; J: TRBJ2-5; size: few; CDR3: CASSLRVQTQYF
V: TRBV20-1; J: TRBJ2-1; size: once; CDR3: CSATSDEQFF
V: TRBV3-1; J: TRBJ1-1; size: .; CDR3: CASSQGDRGGAFF
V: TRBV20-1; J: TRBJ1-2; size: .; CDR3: CSAVTGVGNYGYTF
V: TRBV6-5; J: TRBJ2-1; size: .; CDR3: CASTRDRGPHNEQFF
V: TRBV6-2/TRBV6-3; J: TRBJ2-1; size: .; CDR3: CASSFSLLGAGPFNEQFF
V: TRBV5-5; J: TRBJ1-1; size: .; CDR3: CASSLAGIAEAFF
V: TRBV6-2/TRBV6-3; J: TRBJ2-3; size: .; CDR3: CASKPGLAGFTDTQYF
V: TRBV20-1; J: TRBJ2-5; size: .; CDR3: CSARGTGEVLETQYF
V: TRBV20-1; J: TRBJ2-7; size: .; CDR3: CSARGQTTSYEQYF
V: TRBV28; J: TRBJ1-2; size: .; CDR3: CASSPLEDRQVHRYGYTF
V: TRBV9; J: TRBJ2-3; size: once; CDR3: CASSGGLAGVSDTQYF
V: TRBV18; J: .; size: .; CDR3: CASLGDEETQYF
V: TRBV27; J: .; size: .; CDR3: CASWTGAPGTQYF
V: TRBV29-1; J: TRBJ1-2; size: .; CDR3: CSVEGLTDTNYGYTF
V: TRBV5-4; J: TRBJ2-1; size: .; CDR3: CASSLVGPISNEQFF
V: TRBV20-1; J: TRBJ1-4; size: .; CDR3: CSARDPGGAEKLFF
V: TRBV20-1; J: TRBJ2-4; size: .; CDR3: CSVFPPKNIQYF
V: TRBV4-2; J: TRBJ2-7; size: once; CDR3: CASSQDAFPLSVSYEQYF
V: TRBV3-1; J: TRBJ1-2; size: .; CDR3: CASSQYTGGYGYTF
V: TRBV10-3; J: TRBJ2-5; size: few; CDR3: CAISPDSKETQYF
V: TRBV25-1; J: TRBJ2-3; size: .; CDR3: CASTNAGVDTQYF
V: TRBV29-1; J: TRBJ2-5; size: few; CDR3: CSVVSGAETQYF
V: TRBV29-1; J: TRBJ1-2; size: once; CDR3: CSDKTGGGCGYTF
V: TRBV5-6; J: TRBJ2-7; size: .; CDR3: CASSLAGTSVYYEQYF
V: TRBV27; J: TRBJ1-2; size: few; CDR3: CASSLAGGLARGYTF
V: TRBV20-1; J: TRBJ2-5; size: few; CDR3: CSARDPRTGFQETQYF
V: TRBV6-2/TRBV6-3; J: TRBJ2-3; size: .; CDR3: CASRRPGLRTDTQYF